These 11 T cell receptor beta chains were sequenced from one sample in a study of post-analysis software for immune sequencing data. General study points: With TRBV5-6, TRBV5-1 and TRBV20-1 included, about 5 TRBV segments were more frequent in patients than in controls.

Incorporated into the TCR beta cDNA libraries were unique molecular identifiers, which served to reduce PCR and sequencing biases. TCRdb reprocessed the PCR reads via MiXCR and lists one record per CDR3 protein. The data show 500,000 to 600,000 distinct CDR3 sequences, with 44% seen just once and about 1.5% held by the top ten. No antigen has been identified for these receptors. The sample consisted of blood. The origin of the receptors is a girl between 10 and 17 years old with multiple sclerosis.

The chain carries TRBV27 and TRBJ2-6; 11 nucleotides align to TRBD1. The CDR3 loop spans 17 amino acids. Germline CDR1 reads MNHEY; CDR2 reads SMNVEV (reference sequence). Trimming at V came to 3 bases and at J to 0 bases, leaving 1 base not matched to a gene. CDR3: CASSFGTGGSGANVLTF. Written as DNA, the CDR3 is TGTGCCAGCAGTTTCGGGACAGGGGGCTCTGGGGCCAACGTCCTGACTTTC.

The chain links TRBV4-2 to TRBJ2-1; D is possibly TRBD1 or TRBD2 (5 bases each). V was cut by 0 bases and J by 5 bases, with 17 bases left in between. The germline V gene has CDR1 LGHNA and CDR2 YNFKEQ. This CDR3 spans 17 amino acids. The CDR3 region has the DNA TGTGCCAGCAGCCAAGATTGGATCGGGACGGTGAACAATGAGCAGTTCTTC. Amino acids: CASSQDWIGTVNNEQFF.

This clonotype was seen more than once but under ten times. The chain carries TRBV5-5 and TRBJ2-5, with 7 bases fitting TRBD1. The CDR3 has 14 residues. CDR1 is SGHKS, CDR2 YYEKEE, per germline (reference sequence). Trimming took 4 bases from V and 1 from J; bases not matched to a gene: 4. The CDR3 protein is CASSRNRGQETQYF. CDR3 nucleotide sequence: TGTGCCAGCAGCCGAAACAGGGGCCAAGAGACCCAGTACTTC. Complete variable domain (other parts from reference TRBV5-5 and TRBJ2-5): DAGVTQSPTHLIKTRGQQVTLRCSPISGHKSVSWYQQVLGQGPQFIFQYYEKEERGRGNFPDRFSARQFPNYSSELNVNALLLGDSALYLCASSRNRGQETQYFGPGTRLLVL.

Comments on this clonotype: The junction does not match germline at one end; this may be a read error. The V call is TRBV11-2, the J call TRBJ2-7, with TRBD2 matching over 11 bases. CDR1 is SGHAT and CDR2 is FQNNGV in the germline V gene. This CDR3 has 18 amino acids. This CDR3 is CAGSFSILAGALSYEQYF. As DNA, the CDR3 is TGTGCCGGCAGCTTCTCGATACTAGCGGGAGCCCTCTCCTACGAGCAGTACTTC.

This rearrangement joins TRBV29-1 to TRBJ2-1; 7 nucleotides align to TRBD2. The CDR3 is 14 amino acids. V dropped 6 bases and J dropped 3; count of bases not matched to a gene: 8. Germline V CDR1 and CDR2: SQVTM, ANQGSEA. CDR3 sequence reads: CSVLKRDVYNEQFF. CDR3 DNA: TGCAGCGTACTCAAGCGGGATGTCTACAATGAGCAGTTCTTC.

The V and J genes are TRBV27 and TRBJ2-4, with 12 bases lining up with TRBD2. The better agreement between TRBJ2-7 and the DNA end casts doubt on the J call. Looked up from germline, CDR1 is MNHEY and CDR2 is SMNVEV (reference sequence). This CDR3 has 16 amino acids. DNA of the CDR3: TGTGCCAGCAGTCCCCTAAAACTAGCGGGAGGCCACGAGCAGTACTTC. Its translation: CASSPLKLAGGHEQYF.

This clonotype has more than one count but fewer than ten. The V call is TRBV5-6, the J call TRBJ2-5, with 9 bases that match TRBD1. The V and J ends lost 4 bases and 5 bases, in that order; junction bases with no gene match: 12. In germline, CDR1 is SGHDT, CDR2 YYEEEE. The CDR3 extends over 16 amino acids. The CDR3 here is CASSGEGDRVPETQYF. Written as DNA, the CDR3 is TGTGCCAGCAGCGGGGAGGGGGACAGGGTTCCGGAGACCCAGTACTTC.

The V call is TRBV4-1, the J call TRBJ2-5, with 10 bases aligning to TRBD2. The CDR3 runs to 18 residues. Germline values: CDR1 MGHRA, CDR2 YSYEKL. V lost 0 bases and J lost 2; bases outside the gene matches: 9. CDR3 coding DNA: TGCGCCAGCAGCCAAGATCGAGGACTAGCGGCCATACAAGAGACCCAGTACTTC. Amino acids: CASSQDRGLAAIQETQYF.

Worth noting for this clonotype: One end of the junction fails to match germline, which may point to a read error. The chain employs TRBV20-1 and TRBJ1-4; the D gene is possibly TRBD1 (5 bases). The CDR3 loop spans 16 amino acids. Germline CDR1 and CDR2: DFQATT and SNEGSKA (reference sequence). The CDR3 loop reads CSAPSGWGIVDEELFF. The CDR3 nucleotides are TGCAGTGCCCCGAGCGGGTGGGGGATCGTGGATGAAGAACTGTTTTTT.

V is TRBV7-6 and J is TRBJ2-7; TRBD1 matches at 12 bases. In germline, CDR1 is SGHVS, CDR2 FNYEAQ. Germline trimming cut 6 bases from V and 5 bases from J; bases unmatched to any gene: 11. This CDR3 region has 16 residues. CDR3 loop: CASRQAGTGGLDEQYF. For the CDR3, the DNA is TGTGCCAGCAGACAAGCAGGGACAGGGGGCCTGGACGAGCAGTACTTC.

The CDR3 nucleotides read TGTGCCATCAAGGCCGGGACTAGCGGGATGAGGGATGAGCAGTTCTTC. The encoded protein is CAIKAGTSGMRDEQFF. The chain links TRBV10-3 to TRBJ2-1, with 13 bases matching TRBD2. The ends lost 7 bases at V and 8 bases at J; junction bases unmatched: 11. The CDR3 is 16 amino acids. Germline lookup yields CDR1 ENHRY and CDR2 SYGVKD.